This passage covers 16 T cell receptor beta chains from one sample sequenced in a study of shared clonotypes between healthy human individuals. Generated by immunoSEQ multiplex PCR, the TCRdb table keeps only in-frame clones and is missing some. Of some 1 million clones in the sample, around 76% are singletons; the top ten hold 1.4% to 1.5%. The sequencing sample was made of memory CD4+ T cells sorted from blood. The subset denotes: CD45RA-negative fraction. The receptors derive from a man aged 18 to 29 in good health.

The chain employs TRBV5-1 and TRBJ2-1, with D perhaps TRBD2 (7 bases). The V end was cut by 2 bases, the J end by 8 bases, with 14 bases between. From germline, CDR1 is SGHRS and CDR2 YFSETQ. The CDR3 consists of 14 residues. CDR3 sequence (DNA): TGCGCCAGCAGCTTAGGGGGGGCCATTTATGAGCAGTTCTTC. Translation gives CASSLGGAIYEQFF.

This sequence joins TRBV7-9 and TRBJ2-5; D gene ambiguous. Trimming left V 5 bases short and J 2 bases short, with 9 bases between. The CDR3 totals 13 residues. Germline CDR1 reads SEHNR; CDR2 reads FQNEAQ (reference sequence). CDR3 sequence: CASSPRKQETQYF. Written as DNA, the CDR3 is TGTGCCAGCAGCCCCCGGAAGCAAGAGACCCAGTACTTC.

This clone was observed a few times. The chain couples TRBV10-3 to TRBJ2-5; 9 bases agree with TRBD1. Germline V gene lookup returns CDR1 ENHRY and CDR2 SYGVKD. After removal of 6 bases from V and 2 bases from J, the junction contained 1 base not matched to a gene. The CDR3 sequence is 13 residues long. The CDR3 region is CAISGQGQETQYF. The CDR3 DNA sequence: TGTGCCATCAGCGGACAGGGGCAAGAGACCCAGTACTTC.

V is TRBV10-3 and J is TRBJ2-7; either TRBD1 or TRBD2 may supply D (5 bases each). The V end was cut by 9 bases, the J end by 3 bases, with 15 bases between. The germline V gene encodes CDR1 ENHRY and CDR2 SYGVKD. There are 13 residues in the CDR3. The CDR3 loop reads CAMQSGPNYEQYF. DNA for the CDR3: TGTGCCATGCAATCGGGACCTAACTACGAGCAGTACTTC.

This sequence joins TRBV7-9 and TRBJ1-1, with D possibly being TRBD1 (5 bases). Germline V gene sequence: CDR1 SEHNR, CDR2 FQNEAQ (reference sequence). Trimming removed 1 base at V and 10 bases at J, with 16 bases between. The CDR3 extends over 14 amino acids. CDR3 sequence: CASSLGIDTGTAFF. The CDR3 DNA sequence: TGTGCCAGCAGCTTAGGTATAGACACGGGGACAGCTTTCTTT.

J is TRBJ2-3 and V is TRBV19; D unresolved. Per the germline V gene, CDR1 is LNHDA and CDR2 is SQIVND (reference sequence). CDR3 size: 17 residues. V was clipped by 5 bases and J by 2 bases, with 20 bases between them. The DNA of the CDR3 is TGTGCCAGTAGTGTTTCGGGCCCACAGTCGGTCACAGATACGCAGTATTTT. Residues: CASSVSGPQSVTDTQYF.

The chain employs TRBV6-1 and TRBJ1-6; D gene unclear. This CDR3 is 13 amino acids long. Trimming removed 4 bases at V and 14 bases at J, with 15 bases between. Germline V CDR1 and CDR2: MNHNS, SASEGT. The CDR3 is CASSVSVDFTLHF. The CDR3, as DNA: TGTGCCAGCAGTGTTTCAGTGGATTTCACCCTCCACTTT.

This rearrangement joins TRBV11-3 to TRBJ2-3; the match to TRBD2 covers 13 bases. J lost 5 bases, V lost 3 bases, and 2 bases had no gene match. Germline V gene lookup returns CDR1 SGHNT and CDR2 YENEEA. The CDR3 runs to 15 residues. The CDR3 region has the DNA TGTGCCAGCAGCTTGGGACTAGCGGGGCAAGATACGCAGTATTTT. It codes for CASSLGLAGQDTQYF.

The chain employs TRBV29-1 and TRBJ2-7; D may be TRBD1 or TRBD2 (5 bases each). Germline V gene data show CDR1 as SQVTM and CDR2 as ANQGSEA. V lost 5 bases, J lost 3 bases, and 23 bases lay in between. This CDR3 is built from 16 residues. This CDR3 reads CSVLTGGTGPLYEQYF. CDR3 coding DNA: TGCAGCGTTCTCACGGGTGGGACCGGGCCCCTCTACGAGCAGTACTTC.

This chain uses TRBV7-2 with TRBJ2-3; D gene unclear. Germline V gene sequence: CDR1 SGHTA, CDR2 FQGNSA. CDR3 size: 15 residues. Trimming shortened V by 5 bases and J by 3 bases, and 15 bases separated the two germline ends. DNA for the CDR3: TGTGCCAGCAGCCCCCGCTTTGTGGGAACAGATACGCAGTATTTT. It specifies CASSPRFVGTDTQYF.

There are many counts of this clone. The chain carries TRBV7-9 and TRBJ1-1; D call uncertain. Germline assignment: CDR1 SEHNR and CDR2 FQNEAQ (reference sequence). This CDR3 region has 15 residues. Between the trimmed V and J ends, which lost 1 base and 2 bases, there was a span of 11 bases. The CDR3 sequence is CASSLGISANTEAFF. The CDR3, as DNA: TGTGCCAGCAGCTTAGGGATATCAGCTAACACTGAAGCTTTCTTT.

There are a few counts of this clone. This CDR3 is CASKDQPTGNTGELFF. CDR3 DNA sequence: TGTGCCAGTAAAGACCAACCGACGGGAAACACCGGGGAGCTGTTTTTT. The rearrangement joins TRBV19 to TRBJ2-2, with D perhaps matching TRBD2 (5 bases). Deletions cut 7 bases from V and 2 bases from J, with 17 bases between. CDR3 length: 16 amino acids. Germline V lookup: CDR1 LNHDA, CDR2 SQIVND (reference sequence).

The chain is built from TRBV28 and TRBJ1-5; weak D call: TRBD1 (6 bases). The germline V gene encodes CDR1 MDHEN and CDR2 SYDVKM. The length of the CDR3 is 15 residues. The ends were cut back, 6 bases at V and 7 bases at J, with 19 bases in the middle. This chain's CDR3 is CASRTTPGRGQPQHF. DNA of the CDR3: TGTGCCAGCAGGACTACACCGGGGAGGGGGCAGCCCCAGCATTTT.

The V and J genes are TRBV4-1 and TRBJ1-2; tentative D call: TRBD1 (6 bases). Trimming left V 3 bases short and J 4 bases short, with 15 bases between. CDR1 and CDR2 from the germline V gene are MGHRA and YSYEKL. The CDR3 contains 15 residues. Here the CDR3 DNA reads TGCGCCAGCAGCCACCCCGGGACACAATTCTATGGCTACACCTTC. It codes for CASSHPGTQFYGYTF.

As regards this clone: Different DNA sequences within this sample yield the same CDR3. The gene calls are TRBV6-1 and TRBJ2-5, with 12 bases lining up with TRBD2. The junction had 1 base not matched to a gene; V was cut back by 0 bases and J by 2 bases. The CDR3 spans 16 residues. CDR1 and CDR2 (germline): MNHNS, SASEGT. The CDR3 sequence is CASSEATSGGQETQYF. Written as DNA, the CDR3 is TGTGCCAGCAGTGAAGCAACTAGCGGGGGGCAAGAGACCCAGTACTTC.

The chain joins TRBV30 to TRBJ1-6; a possible D gene is TRBD1 (6 bases). This CDR3 contains 15 residues. V lost 5 bases to trimming and J lost 9 bases, with 20 bases between them. Germline CDR1 GTSNPN, CDR2 SVGIG (reference sequence). The CDR3 sequence: CAWEADGGRSSPLHF. CDR3 nucleotides: TGTGCCTGGGAAGCGGATGGGGGGCGAAGTTCACCCCTCCACTTT.